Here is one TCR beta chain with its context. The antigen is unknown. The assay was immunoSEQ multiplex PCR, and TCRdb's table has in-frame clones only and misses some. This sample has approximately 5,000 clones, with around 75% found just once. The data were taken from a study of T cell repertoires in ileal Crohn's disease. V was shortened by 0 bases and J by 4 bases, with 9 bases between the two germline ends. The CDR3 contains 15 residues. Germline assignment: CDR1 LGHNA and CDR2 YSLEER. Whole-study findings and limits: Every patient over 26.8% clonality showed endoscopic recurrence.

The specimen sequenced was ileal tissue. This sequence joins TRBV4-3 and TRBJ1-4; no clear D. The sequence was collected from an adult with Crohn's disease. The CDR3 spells CASSQDPRVNEKLFF. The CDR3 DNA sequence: TGCGCCAGCAGCCAAGACCCACGGGTTAATGAAAAACTGTTTTTT.